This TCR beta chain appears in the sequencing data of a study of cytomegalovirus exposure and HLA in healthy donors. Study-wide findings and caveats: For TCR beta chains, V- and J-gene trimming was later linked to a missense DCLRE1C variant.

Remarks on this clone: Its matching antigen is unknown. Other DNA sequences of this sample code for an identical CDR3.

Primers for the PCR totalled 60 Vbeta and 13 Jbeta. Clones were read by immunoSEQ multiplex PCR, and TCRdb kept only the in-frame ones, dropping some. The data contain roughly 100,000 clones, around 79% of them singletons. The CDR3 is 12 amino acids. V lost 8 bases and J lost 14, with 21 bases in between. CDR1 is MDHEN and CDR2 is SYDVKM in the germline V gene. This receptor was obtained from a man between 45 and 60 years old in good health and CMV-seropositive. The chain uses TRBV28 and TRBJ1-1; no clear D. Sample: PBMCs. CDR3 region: CASSLAGRRAFF. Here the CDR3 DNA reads TGTGCCAGCTCCCTGGCTGGCAGGCGAGCCTTCTTT.